The 14 T cell receptor beta chains presented below share a single source sample, sequenced in a study of human T cells and chemical hapten exposure. Time point specified: patch test 1, 2 weeks after DPC sensitization. As to treatment: therapeutic diphenylcyclopropenone sensitization with weekly scalp DPC. TCRdb re-called the RACE reads with MiXCR, one entry per CDR3 protein. This table has about 340,000 distinct CDR3 sequences, around 7% appearing once. The sample was whole blood, taken in connection with sensitization to the hapten diphenylcyclopropenone (DPC). Receptors were obtained from a woman aged 18-29 years with alopecia areata. Some clones in this sample may be carry-over from other donors' samples.

The chain links TRBV5-8 to TRBJ1-2; D remains ambiguous. The CDR3 spans 16 residues. Germline V gene lookup returns CDR1 SGHTS and CDR2 YDEGEE. V lost 2 bases and J 0 bases, leaving 14 bases between the germline ends. Written as DNA, the CDR3 is TGTGCCAGCAGCTTTTCCGGCAGCCTCTCTAACTATGGCTACACCTTC. Residues: CASSFSGSLSNYGYTF. The complete variable domain, with remaining parts taken from reference TRBV5-8 and TRBJ1-2, reads EAGVTQSPTHLIKTRGQQATLRCSPISGHTSVYWYQQALGLGLQFLLWYDEGEERNRGNFPPRFSGRQFPNYSSELNVNALELEDSALYLCASSFSGSLSNYGYTFGSGTRLTVV.

V gene TRBV2 combines with J gene TRBJ2-3, with D hard to call. Germline lookup yields CDR1 SNHLY and CDR2 FYNNEI. The CDR3 extends over 14 amino acids. V shed 3 bases and J shed 2 bases, with 9 bases lying between them. The CDR3 protein is CASSEGVSTDTQYF. Written as DNA, the CDR3 is TGTGCCAGCAGTGAGGGTGTCTCCACAGATACGCAGTATTTT.

This clonotype was observed a handful of times. The chain is built from TRBV7-6 and TRBJ2-1; TRBD2 agrees at 7 bases. V was pared by 5 bases and J by 4 bases, with 11 bases of the junction left unmatched. The CDR3 runs to 16 residues. The germline V gene encodes CDR1 SGHVS and CDR2 FNYEAQ. CDR3 loop: CASSVGGTTLYNEQFF. CDR3 in DNA: TGTGCCAGCAGCGTGGGGGGGACTACCCTATACAATGAGCAGTTCTTC.

This clonotype has only a few counts. The gene calls are TRBV4-3 and TRBJ2-5; D unresolved. This CDR3 comprises 16 residues. The V gene lost 0 bases and the J gene lost 7 bases, with 18 bases spanning the gap. Germline-derived CDR1 and CDR2 are LGHNA and YSLEER. CDR3 nucleotide sequence: TGCGCCAGCAGCCAAGATCTAACTACCAGAAAAGGGACCCAGTACTTC. This gives the protein CASSQDLTTRKGTQYF.

This clonotype has just a few counts. V usage is TRBV19 and J usage is TRBJ2-3, with 12 bases that match TRBD2. With V trimmed by 5 bases and J by 0 bases, 12 bases remained unmatched. The CDR3 loop spans 19 amino acids. CDR1 is LNHDA, CDR2 SQIVND, per germline (reference sequence). The CDR3 region has the DNA TGTGCCAGTAGTTTCCCCCGGACTAGCGGGACCACTAGCACAGATACGCAGTATTTT. It codes for CASSFPRTSGTTSTDTQYF.

The V call is TRBV6-5, the J call TRBJ1-1; TRBD1 might be the D (6 bases). Trimming left V 6 bases short and J 7 bases short, with 15 bases between. Germline V gives CDR1 MNHEY, CDR2 SVGAGI. CDR3 size: 13 residues. The CDR3 DNA reads TGTGCCAGCAGATTAACAGGGATCGGTGAAGCTTTCTTT. Translated: CASRLTGIGEAFF.

This clonotype came up a few times. The CDR3 region is CASSTGTDGNTIYF. Here the CDR3 DNA reads TGTGCCAGCAGTACCGGGACCGATGGAAACACCATATATTTT. The rearrangement uses TRBV2 and TRBJ1-3; possibly TRBD1 for D (5 bases). This CDR3 comprises 14 residues. Germline CDR1 reads SNHLY; CDR2 reads FYNNEI. V shed 5 bases and J shed 3 bases, with 11 bases lying between them.

The chain links TRBV5-1 to TRBJ1-5; TRBD1 is a possible D gene (5 bases). Germline lookup yields CDR1 SGHRS and CDR2 YFSETQ. The CDR3 extends over 17 amino acids. V dropped 4 bases and J dropped 7 bases, with 24 bases sitting between them. CDR3 in amino acids: CASSPGDSPAMAQPQHF. In nucleotides, the CDR3 is TGCGCCAGCAGCCCGGGGGACTCACCCGCAATGGCCCAGCCCCAGCATTTT.

This clonotype was recorded many times. This chain uses TRBV10-3 with TRBJ2-3; D not certain. Between the trimmed V and J ends, which lost 0 bases and 5 bases, there was a span of 0 bases. The CDR3 has 11 amino acids. CDR1 and CDR2 (germline): ENHRY, SYGVKD. The CDR3 region has the DNA TGTGCCATCAGTGAGTCAGATACGCAGTATTTT. This encodes CAISESDTQYF.

There are a few counts of this clonotype. The chain recombines TRBV6-6 with TRBJ1-5; possibly TRBD1 for D (5 bases). Per germline, CDR1 MNHNY and CDR2 SVGAGI (reference sequence). Trimming took off 6 bases at V and 0 bases at J, with 12 bases between the two ends. The CDR3 contains 15 residues. The chain's CDR3 is CASRPGTGSNQPQHF. The CDR3 DNA sequence: TGTGCCAGCAGACCGGGGACGGGTAGCAATCAGCCCCAGCATTTT.

This clonotype was picked up a small number of times. This chain uses TRBV5-6 with TRBJ1-2; 7 bases agree with TRBD1. CDR1 and CDR2 from the germline V gene are SGHDT and YYEEEE. The J segment lost 4 bases and the V segment lost 4 bases, leaving 7 bases of the junction unmatched. The CDR3 runs to 14 residues. The CDR3 loop is CASSAGQLSYGYTF. The CDR3 DNA follows: TGTGCCAGCAGCGCGGGACAGCTTTCCTATGGCTACACCTTC.

This clonotype was seen at least ten times. The chain has TRBV7-6 and TRBJ1-1; TRBD1 is a possible D gene (6 bases). This CDR3 has 16 residues. V lost 3 bases, J lost 1 base, and 15 bases lay in between. Germline-derived CDR1 and CDR2 are SGHVS and FNYEAQ. Written as DNA, the CDR3 is TGTGCCAGCAGCTTCGGGGTTCCGGGACAGAACACTGAAGCTTTCTTT. Protein sequence: CASSFGVPGQNTEAFF. The complete variable domain, with remaining parts taken from reference TRBV7-6 and TRBJ1-1, reads GAGVSQSPRYKVTKRGQDVALRCDPISGHVSLYWYRQALGQGPEFLTYFNYEAQQDKSGLPNDRFSAERPEGSISTLTIQRTEQRDSAMYRCASSFGVPGQNTEAFFGQGTRLTVV.

This chain connects TRBV6-2 or TRBV6-3 to TRBJ2-1; TRBD2 matches at 7 bases. Germline lookup yields CDR1 MNHEY and CDR2 SVGEGT. Losses at the gene ends were 9 bases for V and 2 bases for J; bases not matched to a gene: 13. The CDR3 has 16 residues. The CDR3 is CASCQRGTNAYNEQFF. In DNA, the CDR3 is TGTGCCAGTTGCCAGCGGGGCACGAATGCCTACAATGAGCAGTTCTTC.

In its sample, this clonotype was seen once. This could be a read error, since a much larger clone is one nucleotide away. The V call is TRBV18, the J call TRBJ2-3; D unclear. V dropped 1 base and J dropped 2 bases, with 4 bases sitting between them. The CDR3 extends over 13 amino acids. CDR1 KGHSH and CDR2 LQKENI come from the germline V gene. The CDR3 here is CASSPHNTDTQYF. The CDR3 DNA reads TGTGCCAGCTCACCACATAACACAGATACGCAGTATTTT.